These 4 T cell receptor beta chains were sequenced from one sample in a study of tumor-infiltrating lymphocytes in primary liver carcinoma. From around 500 ng of total RNA, TCR beta-specific cDNA was reverse-transcribed using a constant-region primer. Three nested multiplex PCR rounds of slightly modified ARM-PCR generated TCR beta libraries. A C-beta reverse primer and TRBV1-TRBV30 forward primers served in each of the first two PCR rounds, at ten to eleven cycles apiece. TCRdb fed the multiplex PCR reads into MiXCR, producing one record per CDR3 protein. Seen here are approximately 330,000 distinct CDR3 sequences, around 60% observed once, and the top ten hold about 6%. Alongside blood RNA obtained from unsorted whole blood, germline DNA was also extracted. Sequenced: peripheral blood. All receptors come from a man aged 35 to 55 with primary liver carcinoma and hepatitis B virus infection.

On this clonotype: The conserved final phenylalanine or tryptophan is absent from the CDR3, which likely points to a read error. This chain links TRBV12-3 or TRBV12-4 with TRBJ1-3, with D perhaps TRBD1 (5 bases). The CDR3 has 14 amino acids. The CDR3 nucleotides are TGTACCAGCAGTGATGGGAGAAAAGGGGACACCATATATTAT. Amino acids: CTSSDGRKGDTIYY.

This clonotype was counted ten times or more. V usage is TRBV11-2 and J usage is TRBJ1-2, with 7 bases identical to TRBD1. This CDR3 comprises 15 residues. Per the germline V gene, CDR1 is SGHAT and CDR2 is FQNNGV. The junction had 9 bases not matched to a gene; V was cut back by 4 bases and J by 4 bases. The CDR3 is CASSSRQGTSYGYTF. CDR3 in DNA: TGTGCCAGCAGCTCCCGACAGGGTACGAGCTATGGCTACACCTTC.

This clonotype came up once. A much larger clone lies one base from this, so it may be a read error. This chain links TRBV29-1 with TRBJ1-1; no clear D gene. Per germline, CDR1 SQVTM and CDR2 ANQGSEA. With 0 bases removed from V and 2 bases from J, the gap between germline ends came to 4 bases. CDR3 length equals 12 residues. The CDR3 loop reads CSVEDINTEAFF. The CDR3 bases are TGCAGCGTTGAAGACATCAACACTGAAGCTTTCTTT.

There are many counts of this clonotype. The V and J genes are TRBV10-3 and TRBJ1-1; a weak D match, TRBD1 (5 bases). CDR3 length: 12 amino acids. Germline CDR1 and CDR2: ENHRY and SYGVKD. Trimming took off 9 bases at V and 2 bases at J, with 10 bases between the two ends. Here the CDR3 DNA reads TGTGCCATTTCCAGGGTTAACACTGAAGCTTTCTTT. Encoded protein: CAISRVNTEAFF.